The 2 T cell receptor beta chains below come from one sample, sequenced in a study of radiotherapy plus CTLA-4 blockade in lung cancer. Clones were read by immunoSEQ multiplex PCR, and TCRdb kept only the in-frame ones, dropping some. This table has more than 100,000 clones, about 90% appearing once. Sequenced material: peripheral blood, taken from a patient treated with radiotherapy plus ipilimumab. The receptors were gathered from a human donor with non-small cell lung cancer that progressed on radiotherapy plus ipilimumab.

The chain couples TRBV7-9 to TRBJ2-2, with 9 bases lining up with TRBD2. V trimming: 5 bases; J trimming: 1 base; junction bases outside the gene matches: 5. This CDR3 has 16 residues. CDR1 and CDR2 from the germline V gene are SEHNR and FQNEAQ (reference sequence). The CDR3 bases are TGTGCCAGCAGCCCCCGACTAGCGGTGAACACCGGGGAGCTGTTTTTT. Its protein is CASSPRLAVNTGELFF.

Details on this clone: At one boundary the junction diverges from the germline segment, which might be a read error. This CDR3 reads CASTVSPRDGAGTEAFF. CDR3 coding DNA: TGTGCCAGCACCGTATCCCCTCGAGATGGTGCGGGCACTGAAGCTTTCTTT. V usage is TRBV9 and J usage is TRBJ1-1; D ambiguous. The CDR3 contains 17 residues. Germline-derived CDR1 and CDR2 are SGDLS and YYNGEE. The full variable domain, with the rest looked up from reference TRBV9 and TRBJ1-1, is DSGVTQTPKHLITATGQRVTLRCSPRSGDLSVYWYQQSLDQGLQFLIQYYNGEERAKGNILERFSAQQFPDLHSELNLSSLELGDSALYFCASTVSPRDGAGTEAFFGQGTRLTVV.